Included here is one T cell receptor (beta chain) sequence, with context. Unique molecular identifiers tagged the TCRbeta library. TCRdb re-derived calls from the PCR reads in MiXCR, one entry per CDR3 protein. The sample lists about 500,000 distinct CDR3 sequences, 32% occurring once. The data stem from a study of T-cell reconstitution after alpha-beta-depleted transplantation in children. The CDR3 is 14 residues long. The sequence was collected from a human donor who donated a stem cell graft to a child with aplastic anemia. The specimen comprised PBMCs from the stem cell graft donor, sampled from the stem cell graft. V gene TRBV21-1 combines with J gene TRBJ1-5; the D call TRBD1 from the table was never checked on the DNA. TRBV21-1 counts as a pseudogene. CDR3 residues: CASRDRSRREPQHF. The DNA of the CDR3 is TGTGCCAGCAGGGACAGATCACGAAGAGAGCCCCAGCATTTT.